Listed below are T cell receptor beta chains from one sample, sequenced in a study of cytomegalovirus exposure and HLA in healthy donors. Produced via immunoSEQ multiplex PCR; TCRdb's table is partial and in-frame only. The sample has 100,000 to 150,000 clones, around 72% seen once. Input material: PBMCs. These receptors came from a woman aged 45 to 65 in good health and CMV-seropositive. The CDR3 runs from the conserved cysteine through the conserved F or W. A D gene is named only where the DNA matches it firmly. Size tells how often a clone was seen (once, few, many) or the class of an expanded clone, and some rows leave it out.

size: -
J: TRBJ2-1
length: 16
V: TRBV4-3
D: TRBD2
DNA: TGCGCCAGCAGCCAATGGGTAGCGGGAGTGGACAATGAGCAGTTCTTC
CDR3: CASSQWVAGVDNEQFF

size: -
J: TRBJ2-7
length: 14
V: TRBV5-1
D: TRBD1
DNA: TGCGCCAGCAGCTTGAGCAGGGGGACCTACGAGCAGTACTTC
CDR3: CASSLSRGTYEQYF

size: -
J: TRBJ2-1
length: 16
V: TRBV10-3
D: TRBD2
DNA: TGTGCCATCAGTGAGTACCTTAGCGGGGGCTACAATGAGCAGTTCTTC
CDR3: CAISEYLSGGYNEQFF

size: -
J: TRBJ2-3
length: 16
V: TRBV7-9
D: -
DNA: TGTGCCAGCAGCTTAATTTGGACAGTAAGCACAGATACGCAGTATTTT
CDR3: CASSLIWTVSTDTQYF

size: -
J: TRBJ2-3
length: 12
V: TRBV6-1
D: -
DNA: TGTGCCAGCAGTAGGCTAGCAGATACGCAGTATTTT
CDR3: CASSRLADTQYF

size: few
J: TRBJ2-5
length: 19
V: TRBV4-1
D: -
DNA: TGCGCCAGCAGCCATTACCCTTATGACTGGGGGCGATCGGAAGAGACCCAGTACTTC
CDR3: CASSHYPYDWGRSEETQYF

size: -
J: TRBJ2-1
length: 13
V: TRBV13
D: TRBD2
DNA: TGTGCCAGCAGCTCGACGGGGGAGGGTCAGCAGTTCTTC
CDR3: CASSSTGEGQQFF

size: -
J: TRBJ1-5
length: 15
V: TRBV7-8
D: -
DNA: TGTGCCAGCAGCTTAGTCGGGGGAGGCAATCAGCCCCAGCATTTT
CDR3: CASSLVGGGNQPQHF

size: -
J: TRBJ1-2
length: 15
V: TRBV7-8
D: -
DNA: TGTGCCAGCAGCCCCACACAGGGCCCCTTTGGGGGCTACACCTTC
CDR3: CASSPTQGPFGGYTF

size: -
J: TRBJ2-3
length: 11
V: TRBV5-1
D: -
DNA: TGCGCCAGCGGAGAGAGAGATACGCAGTATTTT
CDR3: CASGERDTQYF

size: -
J: TRBJ2-7
length: 14
V: TRBV6-5
D: TRBD1
DNA: TGTGCCAGCAGTTGGCCGGGACAGGGTGGCGAGCAGTACTTC
CDR3: CASSWPGQGGEQYF

size: -
J: TRBJ2-7
length: 14
V: TRBV30
D: -
DNA: TGTGCCTGGAGTGTACAAGCGGGCCCCTACGAGCAGTACTTC
CDR3: CAWSVQAGPYEQYF

size: -
J: TRBJ2-1
length: 16
V: TRBV19
D: TRBD2
DNA: TGTGCCAGTAGGGATTTTAGCGGGAGCTCCTACAATGAGCAGTTCTTC
CDR3: CASRDFSGSSYNEQFF

size: once
J: TRBJ1-1
length: 16
V: TRBV7-3
D: TRBD1
DNA: TGTGCCAGCAGCTCGACAGGGGGCCTCTACAAAACTGAAGCTTTCTTT
CDR3: CASSSTGGLYKTEAFF

size: -
J: TRBJ1-4
length: 14
V: TRBV11-2
D: -
DNA: TGTGCCAGCAGCTTTAACCGCGGTAATGAAAAACTGTTTTTT
CDR3: CASSFNRGNEKLFF

size: -
J: TRBJ1-1
length: 17
V: TRBV4-2
D: TRBD1
DNA: TGTGCCAGCAGCCAAGACCTAGGGACAGGAGTAAACACTGAAGCTTTCTTT
CDR3: CASSQDLGTGVNTEAFF

size: -
J: TRBJ2-7
length: 14
V: TRBV5-1
D: TRBD1
DNA: TGCGCCAGCAGCTTTGGTACAGGGGGCTACGAGCAGTACTTC
CDR3: CASSFGTGGYEQYF

size: few
J: TRBJ2-2
length: 16
V: TRBV7-2
D: TRBD1
DNA: TGTGCCAGCAGCTTAGAGCCGGGACAGGGGACCGGGGAGCTGTTTTTT
CDR3: CASSLEPGQGTGELFF

size: -
J: TRBJ1-2
length: 14
V: TRBV29-1
D: -
DNA: TGCAGCGTTGAAGACCCGCGGCTAAACTATGGCTACACCTTC
CDR3: CSVEDPRLNYGYTF

size: -
J: TRBJ2-5
length: 15
V: TRBV10-2
D: -
DNA: TGCGCCAGCAGTGAGGCGAGGAAGACCCAAGAGACCCAGTACTTC
CDR3: CASSEARKTQETQYF

size: -
J: TRBJ2-7
length: 13
V: TRBV19
D: TRBD1
DNA: TGTGCCAGTAGTATGGGACAGGGCTACGAGCAGTACTTC
CDR3: CASSMGQGYEQYF

size: -
J: TRBJ2-5
length: 18
V: TRBV15
D: TRBD2
DNA: TGTGCCACCAGCAGAGATAAGGCGGGGGTTGGGTACCAAGAGACCCAGTACTTC
CDR3: CATSRDKAGVGYQETQYF

size: few
J: TRBJ1-4
length: 16
V: TRBV5-1
D: TRBD1
DNA: TGCGCCAGCAGCCTCGGGACAGTTGCAACTAATGAAAAACTGTTTTTT
CDR3: CASSLGTVATNEKLFF

size: -
J: TRBJ2-5
length: 15
V: TRBV5-6
D: TRBD1
DNA: TGTGCCAGCAGCCCTGACAGGGGGCTACAAGAGACCCAGTACTTC
CDR3: CASSPDRGLQETQYF

size: -
J: TRBJ2-7
length: 14
V: TRBV6-5
D: TRBD2
DNA: TGTGCCAGCAGACAGGGAGCGGGAGCGCGCGAGCAGTACTTC
CDR3: CASRQGAGAREQYF

size: -
J: TRBJ1-2
length: 14
V: TRBV4-1
D: TRBD1
DNA: TGCGCCAGCAGCCAAATAACAGGGGGAGGTGGCTACACCTTC
CDR3: CASSQITGGGGYTF